Presented here are 29 T cell receptor beta chains from one specimen sequenced in a study of breast tumors, draining lymph nodes, adjacent tissues (dated by TCRdb to the mid-2010s). Libraries were made using multiplex PCR. The listed sequencing device is Illumina HiSeq 2000. TCRdb handled the public reads itself, with Q25 trimming in fastp and clone calling in MiXCR, and kept productive beta chains. One record per CDR3 amino acid sequence lists the most common genes and DNA. Across this sample there are about 270,000 distinct CDR3 sequences, with roughly 31% seen only once. Clones ranked in the top ten supply around 1% of the sample. Lymph node samples came from the axillary draining lymph nodes of breast cancer patients. Material: axillary lymph node tissue. These TCRs come from a female donor with breast cancer. Some clones in this sample may be carry-over from other donors' samples.

This clonotype occurred many times. The chain recombines TRBV29-1 with TRBJ2-1, with TRBD2 identical over 12 bases. V trimming: 5 bases; J trimming: 0 bases; junction bases outside the gene matches: 8. The germline CDR1 and CDR2 sequences are SQVTM and ANQGSEA. CDR3 length: 17 residues. In DNA form, the CDR3 reads TGCAGCGTTTCCCTTCCGGGACTAGCGGGCTCCTACAATGAGCAGTTCTTC. Translation gives CSVSLPGLAGSYNEQFF.

Ten or more counts support this clonotype. The V and J genes are TRBV20-1 and TRBJ1-6; TRBD1 aligns across 7 bases. The CDR3 loop spans 13 amino acids. The V gene end was trimmed by 6 bases and the J gene end by 10 bases; junction bases not matched to a gene: 9. Germline V gene sequence: CDR1 DFQATT, CDR2 SNEGSKA (reference sequence). The CDR3 protein is CSAAAQGESPLHF. The CDR3 nucleotides read TGCAGTGCCGCCGCGCAGGGGGAGTCACCCCTCCACTTT.

This clonotype was detected many times. The CDR3 DNA reads as TGCAGCGCCCCACTAGCGCCCCCCGGGAATGAGCAGTTCTTC. Protein: CSAPLAPPGNEQFF. V is TRBV29-1 and J is TRBJ2-1; TRBD2 matches 7 bases. CDR3 length: 14 residues. Germline V gives CDR1 SQVTM, CDR2 ANQGSEA. The junction had 13 bases not matched to a gene; V was cut back by 7 bases and J by 7 bases.

This clonotype has a count of ten or more. J is TRBJ2-2 and V is TRBV20-1; no clear D. V was clipped by 3 bases and J by 1 base, with 6 bases between them. CDR3 length: 13 residues. The germline gives CDR1 DFQATT, CDR2 SNEGSKA (reference sequence). The CDR3 nucleotides read TGCAGTGCTAGCCCGCGGAACACCGGGGAGCTGTTTTTT. It yields the protein CSASPRNTGELFF.

This clonotype has a count of ten or more. The chain uses TRBV19 and TRBJ2-1, with 9 bases fitting TRBD2. Looked up from germline, CDR1 is LNHDA and CDR2 is SQIVND (reference sequence). The length of the CDR3 is 14 residues. J lost 7 bases, V lost 4 bases, and 5 bases had no gene match. The CDR3, as DNA: TGTGCCAGTAGTAGGGAGAGCGGGAGGAATGAGCAGTTCTTC. Its translation is CASSRESGRNEQFF.

This clonotype was recorded only once. The CDR3 end shows no conserved phenylalanine or tryptophan, and so a read error is likely. The DNA is omitted, as the CDR3 cannot be located on it reliably, and the CDR3 follows TCRdb's listing. The chain combines TRBV14 with TRBJ2-5; the table's TRBD2 call for D was not verified on the DNA. The germline CDR1 and CDR2 sequences are SGHDN and FVKESK. The CDR3 is 14 residues long, counting both termini. CDR3 residues: CASRLAGAQETQSL.

This clonotype showed up many times. The rearrangement links TRBV6-6 to TRBJ2-5; TRBD2 agrees at 8 bases. The CDR3 is made up of 12 amino acids. The germline V gene encodes CDR1 MNHNY and CDR2 SVGAGI (reference sequence). Trimming at V came to 7 bases and at J to 9 bases, leaving 7 bases not matched to a gene. The CDR3, as DNA: TGTGCCAGCAACCGCGGGAGGACGGCCCAGTACTTC. This translates into CASNRGRTAQYF.

Turning to this clonotype: In this CDR3 the conserved last residue, phenylalanine or tryptophan, is missing, so a read error is likely. The V call is TRBV6-6, the J call TRBJ2-1; 9 positions agree with TRBD1. This CDR3 contains 14 residues. CDR1 MNHNY and CDR2 SVGAGI come from the germline V gene (reference sequence). V shed 5 bases and J 10 bases; nucleotides not matched to a gene: 9. The CDR3 loop is CASSHAPDRGEQFL. CDR3 coding DNA: TGTGCCAGCAGTCACGCACCGGACAGGGGCGAGCAGTTCCTC.

This clonotype was counted at least ten times. This rearrangement joins TRBV11-3 to TRBJ2-5; a weak D match, TRBD2 (6 bases). V dropped 5 bases and J dropped 4 bases, with 17 bases sitting between them. The CDR3 covers 15 residues. CDR1 is SGHNT, CDR2 YENEEA, per germline. Here the CDR3 DNA reads TGTGCCAGCAGCCCCTCGTTGGGGGGTCTAGAGACCCAGTACTTC. Translated, it gives CASSPSLGGLETQYF.

This clonotype was observed a handful of times. A single base separates this from a much larger clone, so it may be a read error. The chain carries TRBV20-1 and TRBJ2-7; TRBD1 might be the D (5 bases). CDR3 length equals 12 residues. In germline, CDR1 is DFQATT, CDR2 SNEGSKA (reference sequence). This chain's CDR3 is CSADGQPYEPYF. CDR3 coding DNA: TGCAGTGCTGACGGACAACCTTACGAGCCGTACTTC.

In its sample, this clonotype was seen many times. This chain connects TRBV9 to TRBJ2-3; TRBD2 matches 7 bases. CDR3 length: 17 residues. V dropped 2 bases and J dropped 4; count of bases not matched to a gene: 13. Germline CDR1 and CDR2: SGDLS and YYNGEE. Written as DNA, the CDR3 is TGTGCCAGCAGCGTCCCCATGGAGGGAGGGAAGGCAGATACGCAGTATTTT. It is translated as CASSVPMEGGKADTQYF.

Remarks on this clonotype: One base away lies a much larger clone, so this may be a sequencing read error. The V and J genes are TRBV12-3 or TRBV12-4 and TRBJ2-7; maybe TRBD2 (6 bases). The CDR3 consists of 15 residues. V was cut by 5 bases and J by 7 bases, with 21 bases left in between. In DNA, the CDR3 is TGTGCCAGCAGTGCCCCTAGCGATTTTTACAATGAGCAGTACTTC. Translation: CASSAPSDFYNEQYF.

As regards this clonotype: Given a much more abundant clone one base away, this may be a read error. The J gene is TRBJ2-3, the V gene TRBV6-2 or TRBV6-3, with D perhaps matching TRBD1 (5 bases). The CDR3 consists of 12 residues. From germline, CDR1 is MNHEY and CDR2 SVGEGT. CDR3: CASSYATDTQCF. The CDR3 region has the DNA TGTGCCAGCAGTTACGCGACAGATACGCAGTGTTTT.

This clonotype was counted a few times. The chain links TRBV12-3 or TRBV12-4 to TRBJ2-1; 8 nucleotides match TRBD2. The CDR3 is 16 residues long. The ends lost 7 bases at V and 1 base at J; junction bases unmatched: 9. For the CDR3, the DNA is TGTGCCAGCACCCCACGGGGGGGCCTTTCCTACAATGAGCAGTTCTTC. Its protein product is CASTPRGGLSYNEQFF.

In this sample, this clonotype turned up a few times. This chain joins TRBV6-6 and TRBJ2-7; 9 bases match TRBD2. With 6 bases clipped from V and 2 bases from J, the junction kept 8 bases outside the gene matches. Germline CDR1 is MNHNY and CDR2 is SVGAGI (reference sequence). CDR3 length: 15 amino acids. CDR3 DNA: TGTGCCAGCAGCCGAAAAGCGGGAGGAACCTACGAGCAGTACTTC. Its protein is CASSRKAGGTYEQYF.

At least ten counts were recorded for this clonotype. The chain has TRBV11-2 and TRBJ2-3, with 8 bases matching TRBD2. Germline values: CDR1 SGHAT, CDR2 FQNNGV. The V and J ends lost 1 base and 3 bases, in that order; junction bases with no gene match: 3. CDR3 size: 15 residues. The chain's CDR3 is CASSLAGGVTDTQYF. The CDR3 DNA sequence: TGTGCCAGCAGCTTAGCGGGAGGGGTGACAGATACGCAGTATTTT.

Points on this clonotype: One junction end disagrees with the germline gene, perhaps due to a read error. The CDR3, as DNA: TGTGCCGGCAGTCCCCCACCCGGCAGGGTTTTGGTGAATGAGCAGTTCTTC. Translating gives CAGSPPPGRVLVNEQFF. The chain has TRBV6-5 and TRBJ2-1; tentatively, D is TRBD1 (5 bases). In germline, CDR1 is MNHEY, CDR2 SVGAGI. There are 17 residues in the CDR3.

This clonotype was seen ten or more times. This rearrangement joins TRBV13 to TRBJ2-5, with TRBD2 matching over 11 bases. CDR1 is PRHDT and CDR2 is FYEKMQ in the germline V gene (reference sequence). The length of the CDR3 is 14 residues. V shed 6 bases and J 3 bases; nucleotides not matched to a gene: 3. The DNA for the CDR3 is TGTGCCAGCAGTGAGACTAGCGGGGAAGAGACCCAGTACTTC. Protein sequence: CASSETSGEETQYF.

This clonotype was observed at least ten times. This sequence joins TRBV24-1 and TRBJ1-3; D gene ambiguous. The CDR3 consists of 12 residues. The germline V gene has CDR1 KGHDR and CDR2 SFDVKD. V gave up 1 base and J gave up 5 bases, with 2 bases separating them. The DNA for the CDR3 is TGTGCCACCAGTGATTTTCGAAACACCATATATTTT. This gives the protein CATSDFRNTIYF.

The table lists this clonotype with a count of one. The rearrangement uses TRBV9 and TRBJ1-2, with 11 nucleotides matching TRBD1. V lost 7 bases and J lost 5; bases outside the gene matches: 7. CDR1 is SGDLS, CDR2 YYNGEE, per germline. The CDR3 consists of 14 residues. The CDR3 spells CASGPGQGDYGYTF. The CDR3 nucleotides read TGTGCCAGCGGACCGGGACAGGGGGATTATGGCTACACCTTC.

This clonotype has a count of ten or more. The chain recombines TRBV12-3 or TRBV12-4 with TRBJ2-2; D might be TRBD2 (6 bases). The CDR3 consists of 15 residues. The germline V and J ends were trimmed by 2 bases and 5 bases, with 12 bases remaining between them. CDR3 region: CASSLTGSGTGELFF. CDR3 in DNA: TGTGCCAGCAGTTTAACGGGGAGCGGGACCGGGGAGCTGTTTTTT.

For this clonotype: It may be a read error: a sequence one base away is much more abundant. In this CDR3 the conserved last residue, phenylalanine or tryptophan, is missing, so a read error is likely. CDR3 DNA sequence: TGCGCCAGCAGCCAAGTCAGGCTGGTGGTCACCGGGGAGCTGTTTCTT. Its translation: CASSQVRLVVTGELFL. The chain recombines TRBV4-1 with TRBJ2-2, with D uncertain. Germline V gives CDR1 MGHRA, CDR2 YSYEKL. V was trimmed by 1 base and J by 4 bases, leaving 13 bases between them. The CDR3 is 16 amino acids.

This clonotype was seen a few times. A much more abundant neighbour one base away suggests this may be a read error. The V gene is TRBV11-3, the J gene TRBJ2-6, with 10 bases that match TRBD1. The length of the CDR3 is 15 residues. Germline V lookup: CDR1 SGHNT, CDR2 YENEEA. The trim removed 8 bases at V and 6 bases at J, leaving 7 bases unmatched. CDR3 coding DNA: TGTGCCAGCGACAGGGGGCAAGGTGCGGCCAACGTCCTGACTTTC. This translates into CASDRGQGAANVLTF. Full variable domain (outside the CDR3, taken from reference TRBV11-3 and TRBJ2-6): EAGVVQSPRYKIIEKKQPVAFWCNPISGHNTLYWYLQNLGQGPELLIRYENEEAVDDSQLPKDRFSAERLKGVDSTLKIQPAELGDSAVYLCASDRGQGAANVLTFGAGSRLTVL.

As concerns this clonotype: Being one base from a much bigger clone, this may be a read error. The chain is built from TRBV7-9 and TRBJ2-5, with TRBD1 matching over 7 bases. Trimming took 8 bases from V and 2 from J; bases not matched to a gene: 8. The CDR3 loop spans 14 amino acids. CDR1 is SEHNR and CDR2 is FQNEAQ in the germline V gene (reference sequence). CDR3 region: CASGSRGQQETQYF. CDR3 coding DNA: TGTGCCAGCGGCTCTCGGGGACAGCAAGAGACCCAGTACTTC. The full variable domain, in which reference TRBV7-9 and TRBJ2-5 provide the parts outside the CDR3, is DTGVSQNPRHKITKRGQNVTFRCDPISEHNRLYWYRQTLGQGPEFLTYFQNEAQLEKSRLLSDRFSAERPKGSFSTLEIQRTEQGDSAMYLCASGSRGQQETQYFGPGTRLLVL.

This clonotype was seen many times. The rearrangement joins TRBV20-1 to TRBJ2-7; TRBD2 might be the D (5 bases). From germline, CDR1 is DFQATT and CDR2 SNEGSKA (reference sequence). V shed 0 bases and J shed 0 bases, with 9 bases lying between them. The CDR3 sequence is 14 residues long. This chain's CDR3 is CSARDHGSSYEQYF. The CDR3 bases are TGCAGTGCTAGAGATCATGGGAGCTCCTACGAGCAGTACTTC.

Regarding this clonotype: Germline and junction disagree at one end, which may indicate a read error. This chain links TRBV19 with TRBJ2-7, with a tentative D call TRBD1 (5 bases). This CDR3 contains 13 residues. The germline V gene has CDR1 LNHDA and CDR2 SQIVND (reference sequence). CDR3: CASRGPQSYEQYF. The CDR3 region has the DNA TGTGCCAGTAGGGGGCCCCAGTCCTATGAGCAGTACTTC.

This clonotype was picked up many times. V and J are TRBV4-2 and TRBJ2-7, with 12 bases that match TRBD1. The germline V gene has CDR1 LGHNA and CDR2 YNFKEQ. V was pared by 3 bases and J by 7 bases, with 4 bases of the junction left unmatched. The CDR3 loop spans 14 amino acids. The CDR3 sequence: CASSQGQGAGEQYF. The CDR3 DNA reads as TGTGCCAGCAGCCAGGGACAGGGGGCCGGTGAGCAGTACTTC.

Notes on this clonotype: A much larger clonotype is one base distant, so this may be a read error. This chain joins TRBV6-6 and TRBJ2-1; D call uncertain. Germline V gene data show CDR1 as MNHNY and CDR2 as SVGAGI (reference sequence). Trimming left V 5 bases short and J 9 bases short, with 17 bases between. This CDR3 contains 14 residues. For the CDR3, the DNA is TGTGCCAGCAGTCCTACTCCCGTGCCGGCTGAGCAGTTCTTC. Translated, it gives CASSPTPVPAEQFF.

This clonotype was observed a few times. A read error is possible here, since a much larger clone lies one base away. This chain joins TRBV7-2 and TRBJ2-5; D is possibly TRBD2 (5 bases). The CDR3 loop spans 14 amino acids. Germline V CDR1 and CDR2: SGHTA, FQGNSA. The CDR3 loop reads CASSLEVGQESQYF. CDR3 nucleotide sequence: TGTGCCAGTAGCTTGGAGGTTGGTCAAGAGTCCCAGTACTTC.